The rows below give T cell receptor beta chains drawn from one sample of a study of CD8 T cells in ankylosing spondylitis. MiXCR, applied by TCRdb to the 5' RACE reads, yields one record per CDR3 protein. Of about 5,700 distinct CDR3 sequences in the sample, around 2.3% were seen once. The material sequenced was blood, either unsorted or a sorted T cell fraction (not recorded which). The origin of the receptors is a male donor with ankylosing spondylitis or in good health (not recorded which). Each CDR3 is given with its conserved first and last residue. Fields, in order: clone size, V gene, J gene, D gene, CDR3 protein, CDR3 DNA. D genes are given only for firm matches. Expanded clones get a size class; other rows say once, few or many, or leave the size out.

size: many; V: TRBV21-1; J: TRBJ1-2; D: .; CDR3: CASSKEDGGQGYTF; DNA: TGTGCCAGCAGCAAAGAAGACGGGGGGCAGGGCTACACCTTC
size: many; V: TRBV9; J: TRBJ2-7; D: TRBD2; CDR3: CASSVGPSGERKAQYF; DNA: TGTGCCAGCAGCGTAGGGCCTAGCGGAGAACGGAAGGCTCAGTACTTC
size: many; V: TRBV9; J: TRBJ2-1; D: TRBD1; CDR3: CASSATVGTGLFEQFF; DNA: TGTGCCAGCAGCGCTACGGTCGGGACAGGGCTCTTCGAGCAGTTCTTC
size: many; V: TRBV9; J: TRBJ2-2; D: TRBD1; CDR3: CASSLGQGTNTGELFF; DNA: TGTGCCAGCAGCCTGGGACAGGGGACGAACACCGGGGAGCTGTTTTTT
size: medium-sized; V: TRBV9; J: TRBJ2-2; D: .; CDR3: CASSGWSTGTANTGELFF; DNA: TGTGCCAGCAGCGGGTGGTCAACCGGGACGGCAAACACCGGGGAGCTGTTTTTT
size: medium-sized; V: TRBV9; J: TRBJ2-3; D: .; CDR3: CASSGPGEVRDTQYF; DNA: TGTGCCAGCAGCGGACCGGGGGAGGTGAGGGATACGCAGTATTTT
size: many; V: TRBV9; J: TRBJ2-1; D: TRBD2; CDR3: CASSGPGLGGNEQFF; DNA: TGTGCCAGCAGCGGCCCGGGACTAGGGGGCAATGAGCAGTTCTTC
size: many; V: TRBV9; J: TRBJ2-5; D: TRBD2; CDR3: CASSVGLLAGLAETQYF; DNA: TGTGCCAGCAGCGTAGGACTGCTAGCGGGGCTGGCGGAGACCCAGTACTTC
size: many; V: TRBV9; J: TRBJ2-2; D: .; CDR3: CASSDTGTTNTGELFF; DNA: TGTGCCAGCAGCGACACCGGGACGACGAACACCGGGGAGCTGTTTTTT
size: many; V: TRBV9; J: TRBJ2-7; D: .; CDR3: CASSVATGGLNEQYF; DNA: TGTGCCAGCAGCGTAGCTACTGGGGGACTCAACGAGCAGTACTTC
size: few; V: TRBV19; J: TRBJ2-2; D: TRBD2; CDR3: CASTPWRGGPGELFF; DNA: TGTGCCAGTACCCCTTGGCGGGGGGGCCCCGGGGAGCTGTTTTTT
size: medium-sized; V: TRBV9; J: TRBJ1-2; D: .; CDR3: CASSVGDASYGYTF; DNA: TGTGCCAGCAGCGTAGGGGACGCTTCCTATGGCTACACCTTC
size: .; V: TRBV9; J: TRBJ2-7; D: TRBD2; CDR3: CASTVLAGGNYEQYF; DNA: TGTGCCAGCACCGTACTAGCGGGAGGGAACTACGAGCAGTACTTC
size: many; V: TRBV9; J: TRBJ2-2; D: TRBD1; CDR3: CASSDRGDRGRRNTGELFF; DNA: TGTGCCAGCAGCGACCGGGGGGACAGGGGGCGCCGGAACACCGGGGAGCTGTTTTTT
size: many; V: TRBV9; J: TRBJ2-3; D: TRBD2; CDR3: CASSVGGSGGPITDTQYF; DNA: TGTGCCAGCAGCGTAGGGGGGTCGGGAGGGCCGATCACAGATACGCAGTATTTT
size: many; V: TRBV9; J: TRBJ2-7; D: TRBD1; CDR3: CASSVGTGPYEQYF; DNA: TGTGCCAGCAGCGTAGGGACAGGACCCTACGAGCAGTACTTC
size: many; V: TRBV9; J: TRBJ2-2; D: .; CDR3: CASSGTRGELFF; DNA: TGTGCCAGCAGCGGAACTAGGGGGGAGCTGTTTTTT